Following are 23 T cell receptor beta chains from one sample sequenced in a study of PD-1 blockade in classical Hodgkin lymphoma. Noted time point: cycle 4 day 1 (C4D1), after five to seven weeks of nivolumab. Each patient experienced a relapse that followed autologous stem cell transplantation, and brentuximab vedotin exposure varied. The assay was immunoSEQ multiplex PCR, and TCRdb's table has in-frame clones only and misses some. Of some 90,000 clones listed, under 85% are singletons. The source was peripheral blood mononuclear cells (PBMCs), collected before the fourth cycle of nivolumab. These receptors were obtained from a human donor with classical Hodgkin lymphoma.

The rearrangement uses TRBV19 and TRBJ1-2, with D tentatively TRBD1 (5 bases). V was trimmed by 7 bases and J by 4 bases, leaving 16 bases between them. The CDR3 is 14 residues long. Germline CDR1 reads LNHDA; CDR2 reads SQIVND (reference sequence). The CDR3 bases are TGTGCCAGTAATCTGGGGCAGACAAGCTATGGCTACACCTTC. Its protein product is CASNLGQTSYGYTF.

CDR3 residues: CASSKQGGYTF. The CDR3 region has the DNA TGTGCCAGCAGTAAACAGGGCGGCTACACCTTC. V gene TRBV25-1 combines with J gene TRBJ1-2; maybe TRBD1 (6 bases). Trimming took 5 bases from V and 8 from J, leaving 9 bases between them. The V gene's germline CDR1 is MGHDK and CDR2 SYGVNS. The CDR3 is made up of 11 amino acids.

V is TRBV28 and J is TRBJ2-1; D remains ambiguous. V lost 3 bases to trimming and J lost 1 base, with 7 bases between them. The CDR3 totals 14 residues. Germline values: CDR1 MDHEN, CDR2 SYDVKM. CDR3 residues: CASSLVGSYNEQFF. Here the CDR3 DNA reads TGTGCCAGCAGTTTGGTCGGTTCCTACAATGAGCAGTTCTTC.

This CDR3 is CASSHHEGEQFF. CDR3 DNA: TGTGCCAGCAGCCACCACGAAGGCGAGCAGTTCTTC. The rearrangement links TRBV14 to TRBJ2-1; D not resolved. Trimming pared 3 bases from V and 10 bases from J, leaving 10 bases between. The V gene's germline CDR1 is SGHDN and CDR2 FVKESK. This CDR3 comprises 12 residues. The variable domain in full, completed from reference TRBV14 and TRBJ2-1, reads EAGVTQFPSHSVIEKGQTVTLRCDPISGHDNLYWYRRVMGKEIKFLLHFVKESKQDESGMPNNRFLAERTGGTYSTLKVQPAELEDSGVYFCASSHHEGEQFFGPGTRLTVL.

The chain joins TRBV6-5 to TRBJ2-1, with 8 bases that match TRBD2. CDR1 and CDR2 from the germline V gene are MNHEY and SVGAGI. CDR3 length: 12 residues. The ends lost 5 bases at V and 12 bases at J; junction bases unmatched: 6. The CDR3 DNA reads as TGTGCCAGCAGTCGGGGGGGGAACCCGCAGTTCTTC. It translates to CASSRGGNPQFF.

V and J are TRBV6-1 and TRBJ1-4; D is unclear. This CDR3 region has 14 residues. Looked up from germline, CDR1 is MNHNS and CDR2 is SASEGT. Between the trimmed V and J ends, which lost 7 bases and 5 bases, there was a span of 14 bases. DNA of the CDR3: TGTGCCAGCACCCACTCGGGCCCCAATGAAAAACTGTTTTTT. Translation gives CASTHSGPNEKLFF.

The chain joins TRBV5-4 to TRBJ2-1; 9 bases map to TRBD2. CDR1 is SGHNT, CDR2 YYREEE, per germline (reference sequence). This CDR3 has 16 amino acids. Germline trimming cut 4 bases from V and 7 bases from J; bases unmatched to any gene: 12. The CDR3 DNA reads as TGTGCCAGCAGCCACAAATTGGCGGGAGGGCCGAATGAGCAGTTCTTC. Its translation is CASSHKLAGGPNEQFF.

The V call is TRBV9, the J call TRBJ2-3, with D possibly TRBD2 on 6 matching bases. The CDR3 has 14 amino acids. Germline CDR1 is SGDLS and CDR2 is YYNGEE. V lost 5 bases and J lost 0, with 10 bases in between. CDR3 sequence reads: CASRSGLSTDTQYF. CDR3 nucleotide sequence: TGTGCCAGCAGATCGGGACTTAGCACAGATACGCAGTATTTT.

Only one count was recorded for this clone. This chain joins TRBV11-3 and TRBJ2-1, with D perhaps TRBD2 (6 bases). This CDR3 contains 17 residues. CDR1 is SGHNT and CDR2 is YENEEA in the germline V gene. The germline V and J ends were trimmed by 1 base and 0 bases, with 13 bases remaining between them. CDR3 sequence reads: CASSLGQLASSYNEQFF. CDR3 DNA: TGTGCCAGCAGCTTAGGCCAACTAGCATCCTCCTACAATGAGCAGTTCTTC.

This sequence joins TRBV27 and TRBJ2-7, with D unresolved. Trimming left V 8 bases short and J 0 bases short, with 11 bases between. Germline CDR1 is MNHEY and CDR2 is SMNVEV (reference sequence). This CDR3 has 13 amino acids. CDR3 sequence: CASPLVGSYEQYF. CDR3 nucleotide sequence: TGTGCCAGCCCATTGGTGGGCTCCTACGAGCAGTACTTC.

The CDR3 region is CAWSVVLNNEQFF. In nucleotides, the CDR3 is TGTGCCTGGAGTGTGGTCCTGAACAATGAGCAGTTCTTC. The chain links TRBV30 to TRBJ2-1; D not resolved. The germline V gene encodes CDR1 GTSNPN and CDR2 SVGIG (reference sequence). The CDR3 loop spans 13 amino acids. V gave up 0 bases and J gave up 5 bases, with 8 bases separating them.

The chain recombines TRBV10-3 with TRBJ2-7; 7 bases are a match to TRBD1. Germline CDR1 is ENHRY and CDR2 is SYGVKD. There are 15 residues in the CDR3. The ends lost 4 bases at V and 0 bases at J; junction bases unmatched: 6. The CDR3 spells CAISGPGQSSYEQYF. The CDR3 nucleotides read TGTGCCATCAGTGGCCCGGGACAGAGCTCCTACGAGCAGTACTTC.

Worth noting for this clone: This sample also contains other DNA sequences that code for the same CDR3. This rearrangement joins TRBV25-1 to TRBJ2-3; 7 bases line up with TRBD1. V shed 5 bases and J 0 bases; nucleotides not matched to a gene: 2. Per the germline V gene, CDR1 is MGHDK and CDR2 is SYGVNS. The CDR3 length is 14 residues. Written as DNA, the CDR3 is TGTGCCAGCAGTAGACAGGGAAGCACAGATACGCAGTATTTT. Translation: CASSRQGSTDTQYF.

V gene TRBV5-3 combines with J gene TRBJ2-4, with D tentatively TRBD2 (6 bases). TRBV5-3 has ORF status, its function being uncertain. V lost 6 bases and J lost 0, with 22 bases in between. The CDR3 has 18 residues. The CDR3 DNA is TGTGCCAGAACCGTGCGGGACTGGAGATTTCTAGCCAAAAACATTCAGTACTTC. Encoded protein: CARTVRDWRFLAKNIQYF.

CDR3 bases: TGTGCCAGCAGCCTTAGCGGCCAAGAGACCCAGTACTTC. Protein: CASSLSGQETQYF. The J gene is TRBJ2-5, the V gene TRBV11-3; maybe TRBD2 (6 bases). The CDR3 is made up of 13 amino acids. Germline CDR1 and CDR2: SGHNT and YENEEA. The ends were cut back, 5 bases at V and 1 base at J, with 8 bases in the middle.

The table lists this clone with a few counts. The chain joins TRBV14 to TRBJ2-7; D is unclear. Deletions cut 1 base from V and 2 bases from J, with 15 bases between. The CDR3 extends over 16 amino acids. Germline CDR1 is SGHDN and CDR2 is FVKESK. The CDR3 spells CASSQVGGAFTYEQYF. As DNA, the CDR3 is TGTGCCAGCAGCCAAGTGGGTGGAGCATTTACCTACGAGCAGTACTTC.

The rearrangement joins TRBV4-1 to TRBJ2-4, with a weak D call TRBD1 (6 bases). Germline V gene data show CDR1 as MGHRA and CDR2 as YSYEKL. There are 17 residues in the CDR3. The germline V and J ends were trimmed by 0 bases and 0 bases, with 12 bases remaining between them. CDR3 DNA: TGCGCCAGCAGCCAAGACAGGGACACCCTAGCCAAAAACATTCAGTACTTC. This codes for CASSQDRDTLAKNIQYF.

This chain uses TRBV19 with TRBJ2-5; 7 bases fit TRBD1. The CDR3 length is 14 residues. V was clipped by 4 bases and J by 6 bases; unmatched bases: 8. Germline-derived CDR1 and CDR2 are LNHDA and SQIVND (reference sequence). The DNA of the CDR3 is TGTGCCAGTAGTAGAACCAACAGGGGACAGACCCAGTACTTC. Protein product: CASSRTNRGQTQYF. The full variable domain, completed using reference TRBV19 and TRBJ2-5, is DGGITQSPKYLFRKEGQNVTLSCEQNLNHDAMYWYRQDPGQGLRLIYYSQIVNDFQKGDIAEGYSVSREKKESFPLTVTSAQKNPTAFYLCASSRTNRGQTQYFGPGTRLLVL.

The chain employs TRBV7-8 and TRBJ2-7; 7 bases are shared with TRBD1. Germline trimming cut 5 bases from V and 3 bases from J; bases unmatched to any gene: 10. Germline CDR1 is SGHVS and CDR2 is FQNEAQ. This CDR3 is 15 amino acids long. As DNA, the CDR3 is TGTGCCAGCAGCCCTCAGACAGGGATGGTCTACGAGCAGTACTTC. This translates into CASSPQTGMVYEQYF.

The rearrangement uses TRBV9 and TRBJ2-7; 8 nucleotides match TRBD2. Germline V gene data show CDR1 as SGDLS and CDR2 as YYNGEE. The CDR3 covers 16 residues. Trimming at V came to 1 base and at J to 7 bases, leaving 13 bases not matched to a gene. The CDR3 DNA sequence: TGTGCCAGCAGCGTACTTTCCGTTGGCGGGAGGAGTGAGCAGTACTTC. Protein sequence: CASSVLSVGGRSEQYF.

J is TRBJ2-7 and V is TRBV19, with 10 nucleotides matching TRBD2. The J segment lost 5 bases and the V segment lost 3 bases, leaving 4 bases of the junction unmatched. The CDR3 loop spans 14 amino acids. CDR1 and CDR2 (germline): LNHDA, SQIVND (reference sequence). The CDR3 loop reads CASSIVAGGNEQYF. The DNA of the CDR3 is TGTGCCAGTAGTATCGTAGCGGGAGGTAACGAGCAGTACTTC.

The chain has TRBV27 and TRBJ1-2; 8 positions agree with TRBD1. Germline V lookup: CDR1 MNHEY, CDR2 SMNVEV (reference sequence). The CDR3 loop spans 16 amino acids. V dropped 2 bases and J dropped 5; count of bases not matched to a gene: 10. CDR3 residues: CASSLESTGGFYGYTF. In nucleotides, the CDR3 is TGTGCCAGCAGTTTAGAGAGTACAGGGGGTTTTTATGGCTACACCTTC.

V usage is TRBV10-3 and J usage is TRBJ2-1; 9 bases fit TRBD2. In germline, CDR1 is ENHRY, CDR2 SYGVKD. V trimming: 1 base; J trimming: 5 bases; junction bases outside the gene matches: 6. The CDR3 sequence is 16 residues long. The CDR3 DNA is TGTGCCATCAGTGAGTTAGCTAGCGGGGCAAACAATGAGCAGTTCTTC. This codes for CAISELASGANNEQFF.